This is a list of T cell receptor beta chains from one sample in a study of radiotherapy plus CTLA-4 blockade in lung cancer. The assay was immunoSEQ multiplex PCR, and TCRdb's table has in-frame clones only and misses some. Of roughly 100,000 clones listed, approximately 82% are singletons. Specimen: peripheral blood, collected from a patient treated with radiotherapy plus ipilimumab. Receptors were obtained from a human donor with non-small cell lung cancer that progressed on radiotherapy plus ipilimumab. Both conserved end residues are part of each CDR3. D genes are given only for firm matches. Size values are once, few and many counts, or a class for expanded clones, and some rows have none.

d_gene	j_gene	abundance	v_gene	CDR3aa	CDR3nt
-	TRBJ1-4	-	TRBV9	CASSVAGTNEKLFF	TGTGCCAGCAGCGTGGCAGGAACTAATGAAAAACTGTTTTTT
-	TRBJ2-3	-	TRBV7-6	CASSLASQGWTDTQYF	TGTGCCAGCAGCTTAGCCTCCCAGGGTTGGACAGATACGCAGTATTTT
TRBD1	TRBJ2-5	-	TRBV5-1	CASSRDRGPRETQYF	TGCGCCAGCAGCCGCGACAGGGGGCCGCGGGAGACCCAGTACTTC
-	TRBJ2-2	-	TRBV15	CATSSEADGELFF	TGTGCCACCAGCAGTGAAGCGGACGGGGAGCTGTTTTTT
-	TRBJ1-1	-	TRBV6-5	CASRRPLTEAFF	TGTGCCAGCAGGCGCCCACTCACTGAAGCTTTCTTT
-	TRBJ1-4	-	TRBV6-6	CASRGGLEKLFF	TGTGCCAGCAGAGGCGGCTTGGAAAAACTGTTTTTT
-	TRBJ1-3	-	TRBV7-8	CASSLDYGNTIYF	TGTGCCAGCAGCCTGGACTACGGAAACACCATATATTTT
-	TRBJ2-7	-	TRBV30	CAWRRGTSYEQYF	TGTGCCTGGAGGCGCGGGACGTCCTACGAGCAGTACTTC
TRBD1	TRBJ2-7	-	TRBV7-8	CASSLGTGFEQYF	TGTGCCAGCAGCTTAGGGACAGGGTTCGAGCAGTACTTC
-	TRBJ1-1	once	TRBV4-2	CASSRTDGTTEAFF	TGTGCCAGCAGCCGTACGGACGGGACCACTGAAGCTTTCTTT
TRBD1	TRBJ1-1	-	TRBV27	CASRTGVTEAFF	TGTGCCAGCAGGACAGGGGTCACTGAAGCTTTCTTT
-	TRBJ2-6	-	TRBV28	CASGLLSGANVLTF	TGTGCCAGCGGACTTCTCTCTGGGGCCAACGTCCTGACTTTC
TRBD2	TRBJ2-1	-	TRBV5-1	CASSLAGGFYNEQFF	TGCGCCAGCAGCTTGGCGGGGGGATTTTACAATGAGCAGTTCTTC
-	TRBJ2-2	-	TRBV18	CASSPTSTGELFF	TGTGCCAGCTCACCGACCTCCACCGGGGAGCTGTTTTTT
TRBD2	TRBJ2-7	-	TRBV9	CASSGTGGSGEQYF	TGTGCCAGCAGCGGAACTGGCGGGAGTGGCGAGCAGTACTTC
TRBD2	TRBJ2-1	-	TRBV27	CASKQALADNEQFF	TGTGCCAGCAAACAAGCACTAGCGGACAATGAGCAGTTCTTC
TRBD2	TRBJ2-7	-	TRBV6-1	CASTYSGRAYEQYF	TGTGCCAGCACCTATAGCGGGAGGGCCTACGAGCAGTACTTC
-	TRBJ1-4	-	TRBV4-1	CASSHEVYEKLFF	TGCGCCAGCAGCCACGAGGTTTATGAAAAACTGTTTTTT
-	TRBJ1-1	-	TRBV2	CASRVWLNTEAFF	TGTGCCAGCAGGGTCTGGTTGAACACTGAAGCTTTCTTT
TRBD2	TRBJ2-1	many	TRBV6-5	CASSRTSGLYNEQFF	TGTGCCAGCAGTCGGACTAGCGGGCTCTACAATGAGCAGTTCTTC
-	TRBJ2-1	-	TRBV25-1	CASSEYSGGGAYNEQFF	TGTGCCAGCAGTGAATATAGCGGAGGGGGCGCCTACAATGAGCAGTTCTTC
-	TRBJ2-3	-	TRBV6-5	CASSYSTSTHTDTQYF	TGTGCCAGCAGTTACAGCACCTCCACACACACAGATACGCAGTATTTT
-	TRBJ2-7	-	TRBV4-1	CASSLEPSYEQYF	TGCGCCAGCAGCCTCGAACCCTCCTACGAGCAGTACTTC
TRBD1	TRBJ1-5	-	TRBV28	CASRLQGALNQPQHF	TGTGCCAGCAGGCTACAGGGGGCGCTTAATCAGCCCCAGCATTTT
-	TRBJ1-1	-	TRBV11-3	CASSLGTNTEAFF	TGTGCCAGCAGCTTAGGAACCAACACTGAAGCTTTCTTT
-	TRBJ1-1	-	TRBV7-9	CASSSLGGWTEAFF	TGTGCCAGCAGCTCGCTCGGGGGATGGACTGAAGCTTTCTTT
-	TRBJ2-3	-	TRBV11-3	CASSFQSDTQYF	TGTGCCAGCAGCTTTCAGTCGGATACGCAGTATTTT
TRBD1	TRBJ1-2	-	TRBV7-2	CASSLAGTGINYGYTF	TGTGCCAGCAGCTTAGCGGGGACAGGGATTAACTATGGCTACACCTTC
-	TRBJ1-2	-	TRBV7-9	CASSLVGRLKYGYTF	TGTGCCAGCAGCTTAGTGGGGAGGTTAAAATATGGCTACACCTTC
TRBD1	TRBJ2-7	-	TRBV19	CASSVRTTGYEQYF	TGTGCCAGTAGTGTACGTACGACAGGGTACGAGCAGTACTTC
TRBD1	TRBJ2-4	-	TRBV18	CASSRSGGELYF	TGTGCCAGCTCACGATCAGGGGGCGAATTGTACTTC
-	TRBJ2-1	-	TRBV5-6	CASSLAGHNEQFF	TGTGCCAGCAGCTTGGCAGGGCACAATGAGCAGTTCTTC
TRBD1	TRBJ1-4	-	TRBV5-4	CASSSSALQGAPNEKLFF	TGTGCCAGCAGCTCCTCGGCCCTCCAGGGGGCGCCTAATGAAAAACTGTTTTTT
TRBD1	TRBJ1-1	-	TRBV28	CATKPDRGGGNTEAFF	TGTGCCACCAAGCCTGACAGGGGCGGAGGGAACACTGAAGCTTTCTTT
TRBD1	TRBJ1-2	-	TRBV30	CAYTGAPANYGYTF	TGTGCCTACACAGGGGCCCCAGCTAACTATGGCTACACCTTC
-	TRBJ2-5	-	TRBV5-1	CASSIRETQYF	TGCGCCAGCAGCATACGAGAGACCCAGTACTTC
-	TRBJ2-1	once	TRBV10-3	CAISDEMRGPYNEQFF	TGTGCCATCAGTGACGAAATGAGGGGTCCTTACAATGAGCAGTTCTTC
-	TRBJ2-2	-	TRBV27	CASSFPNTGELFF	TGTGCCAGCAGTTTCCCGAACACCGGGGAGCTGTTTTTT
TRBD1	TRBJ2-1	-	TRBV27	CASSFGTGTSYNEQFF	TGTGCCAGCAGTTTCGGGACAGGGACCTCCTACAATGAGCAGTTCTTC
-	TRBJ1-5	once	TRBV2	CASSPDTNQPQHF	TGTGCCAGCAGTCCGGACACCAATCAGCCCCAGCATTTT
-	TRBJ2-5	-	TRBV7-9	CASNSGIQETQYF	TGTGCCAGCAACTCCGGGATACAAGAGACCCAGTACTTC
TRBD1	TRBJ1-5	-	TRBV9	CASSVNQGDQPQHF	TGTGCCAGCAGCGTAAATCAGGGGGATCAGCCCCAGCATTTT
-	TRBJ2-3	-	TRBV28	CASSRGNTQYF	TGTGCCAGCAGTCGCGGGAATACGCAGTATTTT
-	TRBJ2-2	-	TRBV27	CASSYQQGKGTGELFF	TGTGCCAGCAGTTACCAACAGGGAAAGGGCACCGGGGAGCTGTTTTTT
-	TRBJ2-2	-	TRBV6-1	CASSESWGDGTGELFF	TGTGCCAGCAGTGAATCCTGGGGGGACGGTACCGGGGAGCTGTTTTTT
-	TRBJ2-3	-	TRBV27	CASSFLHTDTQYF	TGTGCCAGCAGTTTCCTCCACACAGATACGCAGTATTTT